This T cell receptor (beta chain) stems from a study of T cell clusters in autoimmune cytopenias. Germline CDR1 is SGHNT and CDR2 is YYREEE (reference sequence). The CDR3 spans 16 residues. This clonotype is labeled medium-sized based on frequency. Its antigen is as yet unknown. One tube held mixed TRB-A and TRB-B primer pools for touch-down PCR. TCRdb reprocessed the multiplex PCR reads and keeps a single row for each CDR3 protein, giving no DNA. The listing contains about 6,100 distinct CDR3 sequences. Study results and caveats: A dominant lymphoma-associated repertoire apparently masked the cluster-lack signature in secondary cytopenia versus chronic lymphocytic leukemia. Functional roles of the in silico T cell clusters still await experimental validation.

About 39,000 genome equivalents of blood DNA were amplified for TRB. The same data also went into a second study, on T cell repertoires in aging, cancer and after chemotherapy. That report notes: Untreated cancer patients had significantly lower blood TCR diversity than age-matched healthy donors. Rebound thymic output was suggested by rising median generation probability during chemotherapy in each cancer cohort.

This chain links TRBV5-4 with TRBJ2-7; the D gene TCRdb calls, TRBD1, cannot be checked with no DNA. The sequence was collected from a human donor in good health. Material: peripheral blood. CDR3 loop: CASSLWGQGAYYEQYF.